This TCR beta chain was sequenced during a study of blood T cell repertoires in COVID-19. Study summary: The United States, Italy and Spain supplied acute and convalescent COVID-19 samples. T cells, B-cell-depleted T cells, or PBMCs provided the cDNA or gDNA that served as material.

V dropped 4 bases and J dropped 5 bases, with 15 bases sitting between them. Germline loops: CDR1 SGHNT, CDR2 YYREEE (reference sequence). This CDR3 contains 14 residues. In the authors' workflow: Amplification of reference gene primers provided the estimated nucleated cell counts. Measured with immunoSEQ multiplex PCR; TCRdb has only the in-frame clones, and not every one. V and J calls and clone size are those listed in that table; D and trimming were worked out from the DNA. The sample records 300,000 to 400,000 clones, roughly 90% being singletons. The J gene is TRBJ2-5, the V gene TRBV5-4; the D gene is possibly TRBD2 (6 bases). The specimen was peripheral blood. The clonotype originates from a woman in her 50s with active or convalescent COVID-19. CDR3 protein: CASSRPGAGETQYF. DNA for the CDR3: TGTGCCAGCAGCCGGCCCGGGGCGGGGGAGACCCAGTACTTC. The complete variable domain, with remaining parts taken from reference TRBV5-4 and TRBJ2-5, reads ETGVTQSPTHLIKTRGQQVTLRCSSQSGHNTVSWYQQALGQGPQFIFQYYREEENGRGNFPPRFSGLQFPNYSSELNVNALELDDSALYLCASSRPGAGETQYFGPGTRLLVL.